This TCR beta chain was sequenced for a study of blood T cells in healthy people across ages. Whole-study context: Template switching recovered approximately one barcoded beta molecule for every two T cells. Whole-study results and caveats: Naive T cell percentage strongly correlated with TCR beta diversity.

Total RNA extracted from each sample amounted to at least 6 micrograms. A sample-barcoded 5' primer and a J-beta primer mix were used in a second PCR of roughly 7 to 11 cycles. Every sample gave at least 2.5 million paired-end reads containing CDR3. MiXCR, run by TCRdb on the 5' RACE reads, gives a single entry per CDR3 protein. The sample shows around 970,000 distinct CDR3 sequences, roughly 47% of them seen only once. As to this clonotype: The antigen is not known.

CDR3 length equals 15 residues. CDR1 is SGHTA and CDR2 is FQGNSA in the germline V gene. J was trimmed by 6 bases and V by 6 bases; bases with no gene match: 9. The rearrangement links TRBV7-2 to TRBJ2-3; 10 nucleotides match TRBD2. The receptor was derived from an older woman in good health. The source material was blood. The DNA for the CDR3 is TGTGCCAGCAGACCTCTAGCGGGAGTTTTGGATACGCAGTATTTT. Translation: CASRPLAGVLDTQYF.